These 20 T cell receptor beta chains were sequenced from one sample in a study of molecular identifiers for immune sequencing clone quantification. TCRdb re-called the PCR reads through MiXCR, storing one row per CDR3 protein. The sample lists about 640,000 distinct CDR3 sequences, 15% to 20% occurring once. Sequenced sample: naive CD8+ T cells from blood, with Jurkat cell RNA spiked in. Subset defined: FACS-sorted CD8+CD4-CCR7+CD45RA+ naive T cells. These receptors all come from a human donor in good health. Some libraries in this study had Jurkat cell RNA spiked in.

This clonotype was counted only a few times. The CDR3 reads CASSLGLANPYNEQFF. Here the CDR3 DNA reads TGTGCCAGCAGCTTAGGCCTCGCGAACCCCTACAATGAGCAGTTCTTC. The gene calls are TRBV11-2 and TRBJ2-1; D uncertain. V shed 1 base and J shed 2 bases, with 12 bases lying between them. This CDR3 comprises 16 residues. Germline V CDR1 and CDR2: SGHAT, FQNNGV.

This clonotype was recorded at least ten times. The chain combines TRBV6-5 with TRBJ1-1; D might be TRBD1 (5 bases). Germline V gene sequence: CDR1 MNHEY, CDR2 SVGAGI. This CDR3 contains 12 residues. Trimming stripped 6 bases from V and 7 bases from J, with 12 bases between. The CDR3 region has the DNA TGTGCCAGCAGCGCAGGGCCCTATGAAGCTTTCTTT. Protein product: CASSAGPYEAFF.

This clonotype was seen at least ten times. The CDR3 DNA reads as TGTGCCAGCAGCTTATGGGGGACAGACATGAACACTGAAGCTTTCTTT. This encodes CASSLWGTDMNTEAFF. The rearrangement uses TRBV7-8 and TRBJ1-1; 7 bases are a match to TRBD1. Germline V lookup: CDR1 SGHVS, CDR2 FQNEAQ. V was pared by 2 bases and J by 0 bases, with 6 bases of the junction left unmatched. The CDR3 has 16 residues.

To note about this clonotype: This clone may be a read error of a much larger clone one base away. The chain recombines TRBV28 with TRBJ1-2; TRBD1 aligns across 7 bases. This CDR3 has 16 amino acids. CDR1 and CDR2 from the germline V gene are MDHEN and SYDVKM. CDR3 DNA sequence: TGTGCCAGCAGTTTGCGGCGGGCAGGGGGAAACTATGACTACACCTTC. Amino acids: CASSLRRAGGNYDYTF.

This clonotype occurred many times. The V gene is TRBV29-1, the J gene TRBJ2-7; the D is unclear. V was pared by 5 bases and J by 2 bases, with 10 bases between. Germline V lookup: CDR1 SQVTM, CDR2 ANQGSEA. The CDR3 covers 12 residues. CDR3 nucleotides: TGCAGCGTTCTCGTTGGTGCCTACGAGCAGTACTTC. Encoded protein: CSVLVGAYEQYF.

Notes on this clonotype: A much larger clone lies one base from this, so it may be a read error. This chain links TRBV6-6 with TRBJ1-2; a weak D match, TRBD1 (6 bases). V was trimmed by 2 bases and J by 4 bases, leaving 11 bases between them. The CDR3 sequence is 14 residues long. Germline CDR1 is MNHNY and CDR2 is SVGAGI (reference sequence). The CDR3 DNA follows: TGTGCCAGCAGTTACGAGGGGGTCGGCTATGGCTACACCTTC. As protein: CASSYEGVGYGYTF.

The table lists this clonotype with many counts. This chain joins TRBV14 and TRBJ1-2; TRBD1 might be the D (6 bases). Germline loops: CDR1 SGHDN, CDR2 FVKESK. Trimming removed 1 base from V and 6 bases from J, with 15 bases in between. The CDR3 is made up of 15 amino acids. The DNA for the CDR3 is TGTGCCAGCAGCCAAGGGACATCACAGGGCCATGGCTACACCTTC. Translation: CASSQGTSQGHGYTF.

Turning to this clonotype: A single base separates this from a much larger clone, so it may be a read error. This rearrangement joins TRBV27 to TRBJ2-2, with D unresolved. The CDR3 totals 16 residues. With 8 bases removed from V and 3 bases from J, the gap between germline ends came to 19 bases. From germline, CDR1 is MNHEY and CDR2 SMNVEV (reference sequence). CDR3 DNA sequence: TGTGCCAGCGGATATCAGGACGGACCCTACACCGGGGAGCTGTTTTTT. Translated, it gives CASGYQDGPYTGELFF.

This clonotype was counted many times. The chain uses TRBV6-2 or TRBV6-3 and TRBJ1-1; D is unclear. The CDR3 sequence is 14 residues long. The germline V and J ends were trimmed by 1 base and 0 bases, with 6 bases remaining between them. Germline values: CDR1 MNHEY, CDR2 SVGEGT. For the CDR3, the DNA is TGTGCCAGCAGTTACTACGGAATGAACACTGAAGCTTTCTTT. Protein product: CASSYYGMNTEAFF.

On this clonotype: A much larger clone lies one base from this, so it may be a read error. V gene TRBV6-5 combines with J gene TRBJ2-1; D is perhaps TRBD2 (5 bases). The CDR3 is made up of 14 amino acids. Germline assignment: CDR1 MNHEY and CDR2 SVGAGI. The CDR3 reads CVSSWERPYNEQFF. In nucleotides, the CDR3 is TGTGTCAGCAGTTGGGAGCGTCCCTACAATGAGCAGTTCTTC.

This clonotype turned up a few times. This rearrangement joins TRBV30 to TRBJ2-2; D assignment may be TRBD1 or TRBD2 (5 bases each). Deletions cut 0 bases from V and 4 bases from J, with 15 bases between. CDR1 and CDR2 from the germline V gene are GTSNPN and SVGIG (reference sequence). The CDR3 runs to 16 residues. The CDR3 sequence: CAWSVLILGATGELFF. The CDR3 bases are TGTGCCTGGAGTGTACTTATCCTCGGGGCCACCGGGGAGCTGTTTTTT.

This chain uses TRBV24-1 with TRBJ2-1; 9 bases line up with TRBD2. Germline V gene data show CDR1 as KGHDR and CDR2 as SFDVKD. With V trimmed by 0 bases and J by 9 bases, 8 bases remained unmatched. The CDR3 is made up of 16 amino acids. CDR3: CATSDLPQREDSEQFF. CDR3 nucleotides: TGTGCCACCAGTGATTTGCCCCAGCGGGAGGACAGTGAGCAGTTCTTC.

The chain's CDR3 is CASSPRQAIKPQHF. The CDR3, as DNA: TGTGCCAGCAGTCCGCGACAGGCGATAAAGCCCCAGCATTTT. J is TRBJ1-5 and V is TRBV27, with a weak D call TRBD1 (6 bases). Per germline, CDR1 MNHEY and CDR2 SMNVEV (reference sequence). V lost 5 bases and J 8 bases, leaving 16 bases between the germline ends. This CDR3 has 14 amino acids.

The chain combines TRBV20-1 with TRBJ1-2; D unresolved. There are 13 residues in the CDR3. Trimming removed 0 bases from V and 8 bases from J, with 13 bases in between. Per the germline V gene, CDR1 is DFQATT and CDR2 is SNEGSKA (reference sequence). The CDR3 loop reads CSARDIDVTGYTF. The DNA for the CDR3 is TGCAGTGCTAGAGATATAGACGTCACCGGCTACACCTTC.

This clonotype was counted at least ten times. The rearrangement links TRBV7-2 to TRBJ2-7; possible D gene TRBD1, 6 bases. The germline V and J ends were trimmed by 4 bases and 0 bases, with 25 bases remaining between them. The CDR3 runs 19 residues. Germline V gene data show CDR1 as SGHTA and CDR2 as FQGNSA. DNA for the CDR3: TGTGCCAGCAGCTATCAGGGGCCTTTGGGGGCGCCTGGCTCCTACGAGCAGTACTTC. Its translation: CASSYQGPLGAPGSYEQYF. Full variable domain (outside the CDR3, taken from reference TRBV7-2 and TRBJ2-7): GAGVSQSPSNKVTEKGKDVELRCDPISGHTALYWYRQSLGQGLEFLIYFQGNSAPDKSGLPSDRFSAERTGGSVSTLTIQRTQQEDSAVYLCASSYQGPLGAPGSYEQYFGPGTRLTVT.

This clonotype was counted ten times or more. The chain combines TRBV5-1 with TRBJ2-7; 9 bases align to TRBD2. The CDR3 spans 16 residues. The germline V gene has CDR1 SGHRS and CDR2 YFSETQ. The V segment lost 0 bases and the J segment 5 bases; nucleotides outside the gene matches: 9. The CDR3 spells CASSLARAGGFHEQYF. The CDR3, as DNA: TGCGCCAGCAGCTTGGCCCGGGCGGGAGGGTTCCACGAGCAGTACTTC.

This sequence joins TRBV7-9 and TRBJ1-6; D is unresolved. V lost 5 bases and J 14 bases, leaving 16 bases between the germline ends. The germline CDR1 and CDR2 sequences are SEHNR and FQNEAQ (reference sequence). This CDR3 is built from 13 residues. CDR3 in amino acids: CASSADGPLALHF. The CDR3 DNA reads TGTGCCAGCAGCGCGGACGGGCCTTTGGCCCTCCACTTT.

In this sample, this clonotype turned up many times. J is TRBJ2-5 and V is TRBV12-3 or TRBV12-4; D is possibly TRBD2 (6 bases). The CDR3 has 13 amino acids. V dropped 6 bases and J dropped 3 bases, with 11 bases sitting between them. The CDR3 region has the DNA TGTGCCAGCAGCTCAAGACTAGAAGAGACCCAGTACTTC. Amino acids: CASSSRLEETQYF.

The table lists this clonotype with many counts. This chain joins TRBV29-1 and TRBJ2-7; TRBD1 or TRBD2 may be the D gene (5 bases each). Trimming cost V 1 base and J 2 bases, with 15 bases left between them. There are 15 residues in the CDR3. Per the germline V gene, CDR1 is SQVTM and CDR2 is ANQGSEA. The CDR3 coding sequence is TGCAGCGTTGAAGCCCCCGGGACGTCTACCTACGAGCAGTACTTC. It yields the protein CSVEAPGTSTYEQYF.

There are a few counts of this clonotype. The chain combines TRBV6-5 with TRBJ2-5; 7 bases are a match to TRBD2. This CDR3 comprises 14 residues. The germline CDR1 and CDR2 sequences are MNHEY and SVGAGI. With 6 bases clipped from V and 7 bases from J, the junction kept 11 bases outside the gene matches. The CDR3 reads CASSSNGGWGTQYF. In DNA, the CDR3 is TGTGCCAGCAGCTCGAACGGGGGGTGGGGGACCCAGTACTTC.